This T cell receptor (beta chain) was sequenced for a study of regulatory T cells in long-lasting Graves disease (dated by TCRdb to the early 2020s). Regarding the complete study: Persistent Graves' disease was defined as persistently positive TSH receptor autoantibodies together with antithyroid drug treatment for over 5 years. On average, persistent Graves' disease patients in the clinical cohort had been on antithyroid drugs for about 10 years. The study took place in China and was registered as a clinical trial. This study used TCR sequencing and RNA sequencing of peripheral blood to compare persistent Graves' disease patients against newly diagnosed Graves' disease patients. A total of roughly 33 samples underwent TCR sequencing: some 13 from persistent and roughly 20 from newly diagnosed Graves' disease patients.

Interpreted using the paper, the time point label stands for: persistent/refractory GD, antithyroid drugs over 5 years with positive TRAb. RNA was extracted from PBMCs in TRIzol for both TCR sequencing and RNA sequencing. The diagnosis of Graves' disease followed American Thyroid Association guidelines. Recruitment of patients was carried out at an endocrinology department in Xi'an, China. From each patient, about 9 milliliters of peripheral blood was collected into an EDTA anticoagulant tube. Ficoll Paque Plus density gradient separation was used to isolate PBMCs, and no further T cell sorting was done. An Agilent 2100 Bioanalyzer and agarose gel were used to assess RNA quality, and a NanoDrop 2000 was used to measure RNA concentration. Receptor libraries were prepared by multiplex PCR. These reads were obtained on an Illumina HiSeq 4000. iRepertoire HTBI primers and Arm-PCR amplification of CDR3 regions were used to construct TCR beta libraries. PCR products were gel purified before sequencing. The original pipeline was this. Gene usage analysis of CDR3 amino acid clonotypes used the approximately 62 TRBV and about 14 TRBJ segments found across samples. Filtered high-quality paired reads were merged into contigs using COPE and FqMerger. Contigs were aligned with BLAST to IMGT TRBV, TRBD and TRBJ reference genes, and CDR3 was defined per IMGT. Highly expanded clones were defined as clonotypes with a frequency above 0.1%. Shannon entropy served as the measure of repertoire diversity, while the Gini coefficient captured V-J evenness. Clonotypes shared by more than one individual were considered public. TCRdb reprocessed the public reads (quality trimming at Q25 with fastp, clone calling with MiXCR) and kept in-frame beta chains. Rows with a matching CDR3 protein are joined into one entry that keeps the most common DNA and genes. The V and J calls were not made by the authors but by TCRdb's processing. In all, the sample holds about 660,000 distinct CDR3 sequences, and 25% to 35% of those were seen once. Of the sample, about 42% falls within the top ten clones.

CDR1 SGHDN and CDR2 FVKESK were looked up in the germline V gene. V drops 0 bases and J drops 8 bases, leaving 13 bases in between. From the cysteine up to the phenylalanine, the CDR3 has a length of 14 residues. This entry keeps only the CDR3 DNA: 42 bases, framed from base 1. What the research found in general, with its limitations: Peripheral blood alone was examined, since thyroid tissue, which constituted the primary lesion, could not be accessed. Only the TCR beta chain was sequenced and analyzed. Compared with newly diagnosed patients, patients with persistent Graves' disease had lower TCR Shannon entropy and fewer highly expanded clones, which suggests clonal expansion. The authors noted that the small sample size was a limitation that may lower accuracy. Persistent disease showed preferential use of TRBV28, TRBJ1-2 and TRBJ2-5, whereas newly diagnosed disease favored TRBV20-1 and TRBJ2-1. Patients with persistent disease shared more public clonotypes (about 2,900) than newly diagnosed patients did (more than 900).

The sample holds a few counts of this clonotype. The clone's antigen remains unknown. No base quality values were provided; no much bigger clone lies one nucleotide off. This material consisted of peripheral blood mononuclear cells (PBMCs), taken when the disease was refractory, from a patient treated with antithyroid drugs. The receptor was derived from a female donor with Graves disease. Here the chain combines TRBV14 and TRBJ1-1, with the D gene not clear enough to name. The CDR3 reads CASSQEAHLAEAFF. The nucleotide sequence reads TGTGCCAGCAGCCAAGAAGCCCATCTAGCCGAAGCTTTCTTT.